This T cell receptor beta chain is drawn from a study of CD8 T cells in ankylosing spondylitis. As to this clonotype: The target antigen is unknown.

General study findings and limits: The clones that were linked to disease were reported to be significantly enriched in matched synovial fluid samples from ankylosing spondylitis patients.

Quantitative 5'-RACE with molecular barcodes produced the TCR beta libraries. TCRdb passed the 5' RACE reads through MiXCR, listing each CDR3 protein once. The sample lists 150,000 to 200,000 distinct CDR3 sequences; roughly 18% were seen once. The clonotype was recovered from a male donor with ankylosing spondylitis or in good health (not recorded which). Sequenced material: blood, either unsorted or a sorted T cell fraction (not recorded which).

The CDR3 spells CSVDGLKGQGFYEQYF. CDR3 coding DNA: TGCAGCGTGGACGGATTGAAGGGACAGGGGTTCTACGAGCAGTACTTC. V gene TRBV29-1 combines with J gene TRBJ2-7, with 10 bases matching TRBD1. Trimming took 6 bases from V and 3 from J; bases not matched to a gene: 14. This CDR3 is 16 amino acids long. The germline gives CDR1 SQVTM, CDR2 ANQGSEA.